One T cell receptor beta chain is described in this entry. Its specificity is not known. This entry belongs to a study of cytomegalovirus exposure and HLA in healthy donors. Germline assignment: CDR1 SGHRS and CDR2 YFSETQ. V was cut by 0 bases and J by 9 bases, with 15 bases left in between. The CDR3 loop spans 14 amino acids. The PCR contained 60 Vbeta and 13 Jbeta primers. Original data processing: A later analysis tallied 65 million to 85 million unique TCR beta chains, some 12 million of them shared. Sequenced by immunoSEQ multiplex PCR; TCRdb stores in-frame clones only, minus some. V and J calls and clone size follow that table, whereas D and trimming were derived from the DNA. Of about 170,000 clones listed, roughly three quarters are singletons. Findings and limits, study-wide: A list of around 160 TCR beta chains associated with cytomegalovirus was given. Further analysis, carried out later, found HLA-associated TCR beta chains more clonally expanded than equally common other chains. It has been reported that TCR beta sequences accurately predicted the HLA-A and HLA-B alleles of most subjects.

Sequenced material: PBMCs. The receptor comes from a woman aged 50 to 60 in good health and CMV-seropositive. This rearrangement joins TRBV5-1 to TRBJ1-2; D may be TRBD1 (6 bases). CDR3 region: CASSLGGGQRSYTF. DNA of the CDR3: TGCGCCAGCAGCTTGGGGGGGGGACAACGGAGCTACACCTTC.